Listed here are 7 T cell receptor beta chains from one sample, sequenced in a study of beta chain features in type 1 diabetes (dated by TCRdb to 2016 to 2018). Study-wide findings and limitations: In all four CD4+ subsets, TCRB CDR3 length was moderately but significantly shorter in type 1 diabetes patients.

The antigens these receptors bind are not known. The method was the immunoSEQ multiplex PCR assay. The High Capacity cDNA Reverse Transcription Kit was used to reverse transcribe all of the isolated RNA, meaning that expressed TCRB transcripts were what got sequenced. TCRdb holds this immuneACCESS table with in-frame rearrangements only. Some clones are missing; in checked studies, unresolved V genes explain under half, and the rest has no known cause. In all, the sample holds 250,000 to 350,000 clones, and about 15% of those were seen once. Jointly, the top ten make up less than 0.02% of the sample. The specimen sequenced was naive CD4+ T cells from blood. The sample's cell subset or site, from its label and the paper: true naive CD4+ T cells. Receptors originate from a young man with type 1 diabetes.

This sequence joins TRBV11-2 and TRBJ2-3, with D unclear. The V end was cut by 5 bases, the J end by 0 bases, with 3 bases between. Germline CDR1 is SGHAT and CDR2 is FQNNGV. The CDR3 has 12 residues. The CDR3 here is CASSPSTDTQYF. CDR3 DNA sequence: TGTGCCAGCAGCCCTAGCACAGATACGCAGTATTTT.

This clone was counted only a few times. This chain connects TRBV5-4 to TRBJ1-6; unclear D gene. Deletions cut 6 bases from V and 8 bases from J, with 3 bases between. The CDR3 runs to 10 residues. Germline V CDR1 and CDR2: SGHNT, YYREEE (reference sequence). Written as DNA, the CDR3 is TGTGCCAGCACCGATTCACCCCTCCACTTT. This encodes CASTDSPLHF.

This clone was recorded a few times. The chain links TRBV15 to TRBJ1-2; D is unclear. Trimming took off 3 bases at V and 8 bases at J, with 13 bases between the two ends. The V gene's germline CDR1 is LNHNV and CDR2 YYDKDF (reference sequence). CDR3 size: 13 residues. This CDR3 reads CATSRSGLQGYTF. Written as DNA, the CDR3 is TGTGCCACCAGCAGGAGCGGCCTGCAGGGCTACACCTTC.

This clone was recorded a few times. The V gene is TRBV9, the J gene TRBJ2-4, with D hard to call. V shed 2 bases and J shed 0 bases, with 6 bases lying between them. Per germline, CDR1 SGDLS and CDR2 YYNGEE. The CDR3 is 14 amino acids. CDR3 sequence: CASSVDSAKNIQYF. The CDR3 DNA sequence: TGTGCCAGCAGCGTCGACTCAGCCAAAAACATTCAGTACTTC.

This clone was observed a handful of times. The chain joins TRBV29-1 to TRBJ2-7; 8 bases agree with TRBD2. This CDR3 is 17 amino acids long. Germline loops: CDR1 SQVTM, CDR2 ANQGSEA. The V and J ends lost 6 bases and 6 bases, in that order; junction bases with no gene match: 22. CDR3 sequence reads: CSVAGHQSGSRTSEQYF. The CDR3 region has the DNA TGCAGCGTCGCTGGACACCAAAGCGGGAGTAGGACTAGCGAGCAGTACTTC.

In its sample, this clone was seen a few times. This chain's CDR3 is CASSVTGTENIQYF. The CDR3 coding sequence is TGTGCCAGCAGCGTGACCGGGACAGAAAACATTCAGTACTTC. The rearrangement uses TRBV9 and TRBJ2-4; 7 positions agree with TRBD1. The J segment lost 5 bases and the V segment lost 2 bases, leaving 4 bases of the junction unmatched. The CDR3 spans 14 residues. Germline assignment: CDR1 SGDLS and CDR2 YYNGEE.

This clone was observed a few times. The CDR3 DNA reads TGCAGCGTTGTTGCCCAGGGGGGCAGAGTGGACATTCAGTACTTC. This translates into CSVVAQGGRVDIQYF. V is TRBV29-1 and J is TRBJ2-4, with D possibly TRBD1 on 7 matching bases. Germline loops: CDR1 SQVTM, CDR2 ANQGSEA. The CDR3 is made up of 15 amino acids. Trimming took 4 bases from V and 8 from J, leaving 21 bases between them.